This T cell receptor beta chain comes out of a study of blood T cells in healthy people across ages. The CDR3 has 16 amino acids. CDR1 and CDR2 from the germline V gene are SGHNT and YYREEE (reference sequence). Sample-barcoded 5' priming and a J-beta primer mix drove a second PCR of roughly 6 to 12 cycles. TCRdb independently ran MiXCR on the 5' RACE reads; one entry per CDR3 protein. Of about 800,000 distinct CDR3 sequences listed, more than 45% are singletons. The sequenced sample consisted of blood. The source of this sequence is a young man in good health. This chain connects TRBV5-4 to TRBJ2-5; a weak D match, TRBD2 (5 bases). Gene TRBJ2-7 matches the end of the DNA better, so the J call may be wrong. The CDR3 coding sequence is TGTGCCAGCAGCCGACCGGAGGCCTTGGGGAGCTACGAGCAGTACTTC. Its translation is CASSRPEALGSYEQYF.